This TCR beta chain was sequenced during a study of blood T cell repertoires in COVID-19. Study details: Both acute and convalescent COVID-19 samples were obtained from the United States, Italy and Spain. Nucleic acid was either cDNA or gDNA, and it came from T cells, B-cell-depleted T cells, or PBMCs.

How the authors handled the data: Reference gene primers were amplified, and this amplification served to estimate nucleated cell counts. Libraries were prepared by immunoSEQ multiplex PCR; TCRdb keeps only in-frame clonotypes and omits some of them. Clone size and V and J calls were adopted from that table, with D and trimming inferred from the DNA. The sample holds fewer than 85,000 clones; under 95% are singletons and the top ten take roughly 8%. V dropped 3 bases and J dropped 4; count of bases not matched to a gene: 10. Germline lookup yields CDR1 SGHTS and CDR2 YDEGEE. The CDR3 spans 16 residues.

This TCR derives from a human donor in a cohort sampled during active COVID-19. The V gene is TRBV5-8, the J gene TRBJ2-5; 9 bases line up with TRBD1. The source material was peripheral blood. This CDR3 reads CASSSGDRAKRETQYF. The CDR3 DNA reads TGTGCCAGCAGCTCCGGGGACAGGGCTAAGCGAGAGACCCAGTACTTC. Full variable domain (missing parts from reference TRBV5-8 and TRBJ2-5): EAGVTQSPTHLIKTRGQQATLRCSPISGHTSVYWYQQALGLGLQFLLWYDEGEERNRGNFPPRFSGRQFPNYSSELNVNALELEDSALYLCASSSGDRAKRETQYFGPGTRLLVL.